The 21 T cell receptor beta chains given below trace back to one sample, sequenced in a study of T cell repertoires in cytomegalovirus infection (dated by TCRdb to the late 2010s). Which antigens these TCRs recognize remains unknown. The treatment or condition label for this specimen denotes: in vitro stimulation with specific CMV peptide epitopes to enrich CMV-specific T cells. These reads were obtained on an Illumina HiSeq 1500. TCRdb took the public reads, trimmed them with fastp at Q25, ran MiXCR for clone calling and kept in-frame beta chains. Rows merge per CDR3 protein into single entries with the most common DNA and genes. The table for this sample lists a few hundred thousand distinct CDR3 sequences; around a third of them were counted only once. The top ten constitute about 13% of the sample. The sequenced sample was cultured PBMCs, obtained from culture after CMV antigen stimulation. These receptors all stem from a human donor in good health (CMV status not recorded). Some clones in this sample may be carry-over from other donors' samples.

This clonotype has only a few counts. The V call is TRBV18, the J call TRBJ1-1, with no clear D. This CDR3 spans 14 amino acids. Per the germline V gene, CDR1 is KGHSH and CDR2 is LQKENI. V was clipped by 1 base and J by 4 bases, with 10 bases between them. This CDR3 reads CASSPQKGGTEAFF. CDR3 DNA: TGTGCCAGCTCACCACAGAAGGGAGGCACTGAAGCTTTCTTT.

In its sample, this clonotype was seen a few times. V usage is TRBV6-1 and J usage is TRBJ2-7; 7 bases agree with TRBD1. The ends lost 8 bases at V and 2 bases at J; junction bases unmatched: 9. CDR3 length equals 14 residues. Germline values: CDR1 MNHNS, CDR2 SASEGT. Here the CDR3 DNA reads TGTGCCAGCGCTACAGGGGTTATGGCCTACGAGCAGTACTTC. Residues: CASATGVMAYEQYF.

The chain uses TRBV28 and TRBJ2-5; tentative D call: TRBD2 (5 bases). The V end lost 4 bases, the J end lost 4 bases, and 16 bases lay between the germline ends. From germline, CDR1 is MDHEN and CDR2 SYDVKM. This CDR3 comprises 15 residues. This chain's CDR3 is CASSSLSIRGETQYF. CDR3 DNA sequence: TGTGCCAGCAGTTCCCTTTCCATACGGGGAGAGACCCAGTACTTC.

A remark on this clonotype: This may be a read error: a much more frequent sequence differs by one nucleotide. The genes are TRBV7-8 and TRBJ2-1; 7 nucleotides align to TRBD2. Germline CDR1 reads SGHVS; CDR2 reads FQNEAQ. The J segment lost 8 bases and the V segment lost 7 bases, leaving 17 bases of the junction unmatched. The length of the CDR3 is 16 residues. This chain's CDR3 is CASTLRGGRDNDEQFF. DNA for the CDR3: TGTGCCAGCACCCTTAGGGGCGGGAGAGACAACGATGAGCAGTTCTTC. Using reference TRBV7-8 and TRBJ2-1 for the parts outside the CDR3, the full variable domain is GAGVSQSPRYKVAKRGQDVALRCDPISGHVSLFWYQQALGQGPEFLTYFQNEAQLDKSGLPSDRFFAERPEGSVSTLKIQRTQQEDSAVYLCASTLRGGRDNDEQFFGPGTRLTVL.

V gene TRBV15 combines with J gene TRBJ1-2; D remains unclear. The CDR3 contains 17 residues. V was clipped by 6 bases and J by 2 bases, with 22 bases between them. Germline V gives CDR1 LNHNV, CDR2 YYDKDF (reference sequence). The CDR3 sequence: CATSNPGLGVRNYGYTF. The CDR3 DNA sequence: TGTGCCACCAGTAATCCAGGACTAGGAGTTAGAAACTATGGCTACACCTTC.

This clonotype has just a few counts. The chain recombines TRBV7-6 with TRBJ2-7; TRBD2 might be the D (6 bases). V lost 1 base to trimming and J lost 3 bases, with 10 bases between them. Germline V gene lookup returns CDR1 SGHVS and CDR2 FNYEAQ. The CDR3 spans 14 residues. Here the CDR3 reads CASSLVGGNYEQYF. The CDR3 DNA reads as TGTGCCAGCAGCTTAGTGGGGGGAAACTACGAGCAGTACTTC.

The rearrangement uses TRBV4-1 and TRBJ2-1, with D possibly matching TRBD2 (6 bases). CDR1 and CDR2 (germline): MGHRA, YSYEKL. This CDR3 comprises 18 residues. Trimming removed 0 bases at V and 3 bases at J, with 18 bases between. The CDR3 DNA follows: TGCGCCAGCAGCCAAGATCTCGAGAGCAGCGGGTTCTACAATGAGCAGTTCTTC. Its translation: CASSQDLESSGFYNEQFF.

This clonotype was counted a single time. The chain carries TRBV12-3 or TRBV12-4 and TRBJ2-1; TRBD2 agrees at 11 bases. CDR3 length: 16 amino acids. The V gene end was trimmed by 7 bases and the J gene end by 5 bases; junction bases not matched to a gene: 10. CDR3 in DNA: TGTGCCAGCACCCGAATTGGGGGACTAGCGGACAATGAGCAGTTCTTC. This sequence encodes CASTRIGGLADNEQFF.

A note on this clonotype: Possible read error: a much larger clone is one base away. The chain employs TRBV7-9 and TRBJ2-7, with TRBD1 as a possible D gene (5 bases). Germline CDR1 and CDR2: SEHNR and FQNEAQ (reference sequence). Deletions cut 5 bases from V and 3 bases from J, with 14 bases between. This CDR3 comprises 14 residues. The CDR3 loop reads CASSRERGSYEQYF. Written as DNA, the CDR3 is TGTGCCAGCAGCAGGGAAAGGGGAAGCTACGAGCAGTACTTC.

This clonotype was picked up many times. The chain uses TRBV7-9 and TRBJ2-7; D possibly corresponds to TRBD1 (5 bases). The CDR3 contains 14 residues. In germline, CDR1 is SEHNR, CDR2 FQNEAQ (reference sequence). V lost 0 bases to trimming and J lost 6 bases, with 12 bases between them. The CDR3 loop reads CASSLARVPFEQYF. DNA of the CDR3: TGTGCCAGCAGCTTAGCCAGGGTTCCCTTCGAGCAGTACTTC. Combining the CDR3 with reference TRBV7-9 and TRBJ2-7 gives the whole variable domain DTGVSQNPRHKITKRGQNVTFRCDPISEHNRLYWYRQTLGQGPEFLTYFQNEAQLEKSRLLSDRFSAERPKGSFSTLEIQRTEQGDSAMYLCASSLARVPFEQYFGPGTRLTVT.

The CDR3 bases are TGCAGTGCTAGGTGGTTCAGGGCAGGGGGCTCCTACGAGCAGTACTTC. Its translation: CSARWFRAGGSYEQYF. The rearrangement joins TRBV20-1 to TRBJ2-7, with TRBD1 matching 7 bases. CDR1 and CDR2 (germline): DFQATT, SNEGSKA (reference sequence). Losses at the gene ends were 3 bases for V and 0 bases for J; bases not matched to a gene: 11. This CDR3 region has 16 residues.

This clonotype occurred a few times. The CDR3: CATGLSSSNQPQHF. The CDR3 region has the DNA TGTGCCACCGGATTATCGTCCAGCAATCAGCCCCAGCATTTT. This sequence joins TRBV6-5 and TRBJ1-5; D remains ambiguous. CDR3 length equals 14 residues. Germline CDR1 MNHEY, CDR2 SVGAGI. V lost 10 bases, J lost 1 base, and 14 bases lay in between.

With respect to this clonotype: A much larger clone differs from this one at a single base, so this may be a read error. The chain employs TRBV5-4 and TRBJ1-1, with D maybe TRBD1 (5 bases). The germline V gene encodes CDR1 SGHNT and CDR2 YYREEE (reference sequence). The V end was cut by 4 bases, the J end by 1 base, with 11 bases between. This CDR3 comprises 14 residues. The CDR3 DNA reads TGTGCCAGCAGCCGGGCAGGGACGAACACTGAAGCTTTCTTT. Its translation: CASSRAGTNTEAFF. Combining the CDR3 with reference TRBV5-4 and TRBJ1-1 gives the whole variable domain ETGVTQSPTHLIKTRGQQVTLRCSSQSGHNTVSWYQQALGQGPQFIFQYYREEENGRGNFPPRFSGLQFPNYSSELNVNALELDDSALYLCASSRAGTNTEAFFGQGTRLTVV.

V and J are TRBV19 and TRBJ2-3; D not resolved. The CDR3 has 13 residues. The germline CDR1 and CDR2 sequences are LNHDA and SQIVND (reference sequence). V dropped 7 bases and J dropped 0 bases, with 8 bases sitting between them. This chain's CDR3 is CASMGTSTDTQYF. As DNA, the CDR3 is TGTGCCAGTATGGGCACTAGCACAGATACGCAGTATTTT.

This sequence joins TRBV7-9 and TRBJ2-7, with 8 bases aligning to TRBD1. In germline, CDR1 is SEHNR, CDR2 FQNEAQ (reference sequence). The CDR3 covers 15 residues. With 3 bases clipped from V and 6 bases from J, the junction kept 10 bases outside the gene matches. The CDR3 bases are TGTGCCAGCAGCTTCAGACAGGGGCCCCTGGGCGAGCAGTACTTC. This codes for CASSFRQGPLGEQYF.

The chain links TRBV11-2 to TRBJ1-2; 11 bases map to TRBD1. Trimming at V came to 3 bases and at J to 7 bases, leaving 16 bases not matched to a gene. CDR1 and CDR2 from the germline V gene are SGHAT and FQNNGV. The CDR3 is made up of 18 amino acids. CDR3 region: CASSFLNSLRTGGFGYTF. CDR3 in DNA: TGTGCCAGCAGCTTCTTGAACTCCCTCCGGACAGGGGGCTTTGGCTACACCTTC.

This clonotype was detected only a few times. The gene calls are TRBV7-2 and TRBJ2-3, with 8 bases matching TRBD2. The CDR3 length is 15 residues. CDR1 is SGHTA, CDR2 FQGNSA, per germline. Trimming cost V 1 base and J 4 bases; bases outside gene matches: 4. The CDR3 sequence is CASSLDAGGSDTQYF. In nucleotides, the CDR3 is TGTGCCAGCAGCTTAGATGCGGGAGGATCAGATACGCAGTATTTT. The whole variable domain, filled in from reference TRBV7-2 and TRBJ2-3, reads GAGVSQSPSNKVTEKGKDVELRCDPISGHTALYWYRQSLGQGLEFLIYFQGNSAPDKSGLPSDRFSAERTGGSVSTLTIQRTQQEDSAVYLCASSLDAGGSDTQYFGPGTRLTVL.

About this clonotype: Possible read error: a much larger clone is one base away. DNA of the CDR3: TGTGCCAGCAGCCATGACACGGGAACAGATACGCAGTATTTT. Encoded protein: CASSHDTGTDTQYF. The chain links TRBV7-2 to TRBJ2-3; tentatively, D is TRBD2 (5 bases). CDR3 size: 14 residues. V was cut by 5 bases and J by 3 bases, with 12 bases left in between. CDR1 is SGHTA and CDR2 is FQGNSA in the germline V gene.

V is TRBV7-9 and J is TRBJ1-1; 7 nucleotides align to TRBD1. V dropped 5 bases and J dropped 1; count of bases not matched to a gene: 7. CDR1 and CDR2 from the germline V gene are SEHNR and FQNEAQ (reference sequence). CDR3 size: 15 residues. The CDR3 coding sequence is TGTGCCAGCAGCCGAAGGACAGGAAAGAACACTGAAGCTTTCTTT. It translates to CASSRRTGKNTEAFF.

V and J are TRBV10-3 and TRBJ1-5; D not certain. V lost 6 bases and J 1 base, leaving 19 bases between the germline ends. CDR3 length: 17 residues. Looked up from germline, CDR1 is ENHRY and CDR2 is SYGVKD. The CDR3 bases are TGTGCCATCAGCGCCCATTGGGGAGCGAGAAGCAATCAGCCCCAGCATTTT. Translation: CAISAHWGARSNQPQHF.

This clonotype was seen more than once but under ten times. This chain joins TRBV6-2 or TRBV6-3 and TRBJ2-1; 8 nucleotides agree with TRBD2. V was clipped by 4 bases and J by 0 bases; unmatched bases: 8. Germline loops: CDR1 MNHEY, CDR2 SVGEGT. The CDR3 runs to 17 residues. CDR3 sequence: CASSSSLAGSSYNEQFF. CDR3 sequence (DNA): TGTGCCAGCAGTTCTTCATTAGCGGGAAGCTCCTACAATGAGCAGTTCTTC.